Following are 5 T cell receptor beta chains from one sample sequenced in a study of technical replicates of blood from several donors (dated by TCRdb to between 2016 and 2019). Receptors were amplified or captured by the immunoSEQ multiplex PCR assay. As stored in TCRdb, this immuneACCESS dataset retains in-frame rearrangements with V and J assigned. A fraction of the clones does not appear; measured against another copy, unresolved V genes explain less than half of the discrepancy, and the remainder lacks a known reason. This sample is represented by 87,000 or so clones; 95% of them were singletons. The top ten clones comprise 0.34% of the sample. Sequenced material: T cells isolated from PBMCs. The receptor source for this set is a human donor in good health.

The chain is built from TRBV4-3 and TRBJ2-3, with 8 bases fitting TRBD2. The germline V gene has CDR1 LGHNA and CDR2 YSLEER. This CDR3 has 16 amino acids. Germline trimming cut 1 base from V and 4 bases from J; bases unmatched to any gene: 7. The CDR3 protein is CASSQGAGGEADTQYF. The CDR3 coding sequence is TGCGCCAGCAGCCAAGGTGCGGGAGGTGAGGCAGATACGCAGTATTTT.

A single count supports this clone. At one end the junction does not follow the germline gene, possibly because of a read error. The chain employs TRBV7-7 and TRBJ2-3; D is possibly TRBD2 (6 bases). The CDR3 sequence is 13 residues long. Germline V lookup: CDR1 SSHAT, CDR2 FNYEAQ (reference sequence). DNA for the CDR3: TGTGCTAGCAGCTTGGAGGGATCGGATACGCAGTATTTT. As protein: CASSLEGSDTQYF.

The chain recombines TRBV30 with TRBJ1-2, with TRBD1 matching 9 bases. Trimming took 1 base from V and 8 from J; bases not matched to a gene: 11. Germline-derived CDR1 and CDR2 are GTSNPN and SVGIG (reference sequence). The CDR3 extends over 15 amino acids. The CDR3 protein is CAWSATTGGYRGYTF. CDR3 DNA sequence: TGTGCCTGGAGTGCAACGACAGGGGGTTATAGGGGCTACACCTTC.

V gene TRBV4-3 combines with J gene TRBJ2-6; no clear D. Germline assignment: CDR1 LGHNA and CDR2 YSLEER. The V and J ends lost 0 bases and 0 bases respectively, with 6 bases between them. This CDR3 has 16 amino acids. The DNA of the CDR3 is TGCGCCAGCAGCCAAGATGCAGTCTCTGGGGCCAACGTCCTGACTTTC. It specifies CASSQDAVSGANVLTF.

The rearrangement links TRBV28 to TRBJ1-4; 10 nucleotides line up with TRBD1. V trimming: 6 bases; J trimming: 2 bases; junction bases outside the gene matches: 6. The CDR3 length is 16 residues. Germline V gene lookup returns CDR1 MDHEN and CDR2 SYDVKM. This chain's CDR3 is CASSAPDRGTNEKLFF. DNA for the CDR3: TGTGCCAGCAGCGCCCCGGACAGGGGGACTAATGAAAAACTGTTTTTT.